A selection of T cell receptor beta chains follows, all from one sample in a study of shared clonotypes between healthy human individuals. Assay used: immunoSEQ multiplex PCR; TCRdb lists only in-frame clones, some missing. The profile shows fewer than 1.8 million clones, approximately 98.5% of them singletons. The material sequenced was naive CD4+ T cells sorted from blood. The source is a man under 40 in good health. CDR3s leave out the opening cysteine and the closing phenylalanine or tryptophan.

v_call cdr3_length cdr3_aa
TRBV5-4 12 ASSYTGGYTEAF
TRBV9 13 ASSALGGSYNEQF
TRBV5-4 14 ASSLGRGIGSYEQY
TRBV11-3 13 ASSLGTGAVYEQY
TRBV19 11 ASSIGSDYEQY
TRBV5-6 13 ASSSARHYNQPQH
TRBV28 13 ASRQQGPGANVLT
TRBV2 10 ASGQGFNEQF
TRBV11-3 13 ASSLAGMGNQPQH
TRBV5-5 14 ASSLWLLGSGNEQF
TRBV11-2 14 ASRKPGSSSYNEQF
TRBV7-9 14 ASSAGLAEIYNEQF
TRBV4-3 12 ASSQVGTNTEAF
TRBV29-1 19 SVEDRPPGHDSLGSTDTQY
TRBV9 14 ASSVVGRGGTDTQY
TRBV5-1 12 ASRPTLANYGYT
TRBV5-1 12 ASSLDSLSGTQY
TRBV5-1 11 ASSIWTGTEAF
TRBV27 11 ASGIGTGFGYT
TRBV20-1 9 SARGGYEQY
TRBV9 12 ASSVGGYNEKLF
TRBV30 8 AWGGGEQF
TRBV27 13 ASGSGPLPNYGYT
TRBV14 16 ASSQIWTWKGGQETQY
TRBV18 13 ASSFSLQGKETQY
TRBV27 14 ASSLMRAAAKNIQY
TRBV4-1 12 ASSRGGSITEQF
TRBV7-6 10 ASSRQGTEQY
TRBV6-1 11 ASSLGGSYEQY
TRBV5-1 11 ASSFEVKDTQY
TRBV27 13 ASSTGGLINQPQH
TRBV27 13 ASSLRGHSNQPQH
TRBV6-5 13 ASSYSRGGDQPQH
TRBV6-1 11 ASSEGQAYEQY
TRBV5-1 11 ASSLAGSLEQY
TRBV5-1 13 ASSFGTSGTNEQF
TRBV5-4 13 ASSFPGGSTGELF
TRBV29-1 10 SVFGFADTQY
TRBV29-1 14 SVDAMGTGALDEQF
TRBV7-9 12 ASSLLGVAGELF
TRBV6-6 12 ASSFGQSYNEQF
TRBV9 13 ASSRGLAEYNEQF
TRBV29-1 13 SVDRASGNTETQY
TRBV7-2 12 ASMRTSGTYEQY
TRBV10-3 12 AITRDTLTYEQY
TRBV7-2 11 ASSGLAGGSQY
TRBV28 11 ASSVLPTYEQY
TRBV9 12 ASSAFPGTDTIY
TRBV29-1 12 SVEEDGRTDTQY
TRBV19 13 ASSISAARWETQY
TRBV6-5 14 ASSYSSIPSTDTQY
TRBV28 10 ASSLLTYEQY
TRBV6-1 12 ASSVDRDYQPQH
TRBV18 15 ASSPGGLRGKDNEQF
TRBV7-9 10 ASSLWQNYQF
TRBV19 13 ASIASGRPSNEQF
TRBV6-5 11 ASTGHFRDTQY